This T cell receptor (beta chain) derives from a study of Graves' ophthalmopathy and Graves' hyperthyroidism. The sequenced template was RNA, covering the TCR beta CDR3 region. After a first-round RT-PCR with HTBI primers, a second-round multiplex PCR was run. Using its own MiXCR run on the multiplex PCR reads, TCRdb lists one record per CDR3 protein. The sample records some 1.1 million distinct CDR3 sequences, about 35% being singletons. The CDR3 length is 16 residues. The ends were cut back, 0 bases at V and 4 bases at J, with 15 bases in the middle. Germline V gene sequence: CDR1 SQVTM, CDR2 ANQGSEA.

Sequenced input: peripheral blood or thyroid tissue (not recorded which). This sequence joins TRBV29-1 and TRBJ2-2, with D perhaps matching TRBD1 (6 bases). The sequence was obtained from an adult man with Graves' hyperthyroidism. CDR3 sequence (DNA): TGCAGCGTTGAAGAATGGGGCAGGGGTGGCACCGGGGAGCTGTTTTTT. Its protein is CSVEEWGRGGTGELFF.